This T cell receptor beta chain was obtained from a study of Ad26.COV2.S vaccination and SARS-CoV-2 variants. Study context: Ad26.COV2.S shots went into the muscle once or twice, 56 days apart.

A note on this clone: Its antigen is unknown.

Measured with immunoSEQ multiplex PCR; TCRdb has only the in-frame clones, and not every one. The sample contains hundreds of thousands of clones, about 88% of which appear only once. The CDR3 is 13 amino acids. In germline, CDR1 is MGHDK, CDR2 SYGVNS. Deletions cut 7 bases from V and 0 bases from J, with 9 bases between. Study conclusions and caveats: Placebo recipients showed lower spike-specific TCR breadth than vaccinees.

The treatment was: some 20 received Ad26.COV2.S at low or high dose, single or two shots; about 5 received placebo; per-sample allocation not given. At day 63 after the first vaccine or placebo injection, samples were drawn. The sequencing here drew on peripheral blood, taken in a trial of Ad26.COV2.S vaccine versus placebo. The TCR comes from a person between 18 and 65 years old who received the Ad26.COV2.S COVID-19 vaccine or a placebo. This chain connects TRBV25-1 to TRBJ1-1, with D maybe TRBD1 (5 bases). CDR3 in DNA: TGTGCCAGCAAGCCAGGGATGAACACTGAAGCTTTCTTT. Translating gives CASKPGMNTEAFF.